This TCR beta chain was captured in a study of shared clonotypes between healthy human individuals. The donor cohort consisted entirely of Caucasian adults residing in Nashville, Tennessee. Trimming cost V 9 bases and J 8 bases, with 19 bases left between them. Per germline, CDR1 MNHNY and CDR2 SVGAGI (reference sequence). This CDR3 has 13 residues. The authors split each subset's genomic DNA evenly across several immunoSEQ plates. Source study methods: As immunoSEQ supplied junction-only sequences (without quality scores), filtering differed. Sequencing was performed with immunoSEQ multiplex PCR; in TCRdb, only in-frame clones are kept and a portion is missing. V, J and clone size reflect that table, while D and trimming were determined from the DNA. The profile shows approximately 1.1 million clones, 78% of them singletons.

Sequenced sample: memory CD4+ T cells from PBMCs. Subset reported: CD45RA-negative fraction. The sequence was obtained from a man between 18 and 29 years old in good health. Some clones in this sample may be carry-over from other donors' samples. The gene calls are TRBV6-6 and TRBJ1-2, with a tentative D call TRBD1 (5 bases). DNA for the CDR3: TGTGCCAGTAGGGACGGCTCATCTACGGGCTACACCTTC. This sequence encodes CASRDGSSTGYTF.